The 20 T cell receptor beta chains listed next were all sequenced from one sample in a study of cytomegalovirus exposure and HLA in healthy donors. Primers: 60 Vbeta forward and 13 Jbeta reverse. The data were produced by immunoSEQ multiplex PCR, yet TCRdb's version contains in-frame clones alone and is incomplete. The sample has some 200,000 clones; more than 60% are singletons. The sample taken for sequencing was PBMCs. These receptors were collected from a woman in her sixties in good health and CMV-seropositive.

V is TRBV19 and J is TRBJ1-2; D unresolved. The CDR3 has 15 residues. Trimming took 0 bases from V and 2 from J, leaving 10 bases between them. The germline V gene encodes CDR1 LNHDA and CDR2 SQIVND (reference sequence). In nucleotides, the CDR3 is TGTGCCAGTAGTATAGAGCCGGGAAGAAACTATGGCTACACCTTC. Translated: CASSIEPGRNYGYTF.

The V gene is TRBV7-2, the J gene TRBJ1-2, with 8 positions matching TRBD1. J gave up 8 bases and V 2 bases, and 7 bases lay outside the gene matches. Germline CDR1 reads SGHTA; CDR2 reads FQGNSA. The CDR3 consists of 14 residues. In DNA form, the CDR3 reads TGTGCCAGCAGCTTAAGGACAGGGTTGAGCGGCTACACCTTC. It encodes CASSLRTGLSGYTF.

V and J are TRBV28 and TRBJ2-5, with 7 positions matching TRBD1. V dropped 2 bases and J dropped 2; count of bases not matched to a gene: 5. CDR3 length equals 15 residues. The V gene's germline CDR1 is MDHEN and CDR2 SYDVKM. The CDR3 DNA is TGTGCCAGCAGTTTAAACAGGGGCAAACAAGAGACCCAGTACTTC. It specifies CASSLNRGKQETQYF.

The V and J genes are TRBV5-4 and TRBJ2-2; TRBD1 matches 9 bases. Germline V gives CDR1 SGHNT, CDR2 YYREEE (reference sequence). This CDR3 region has 15 residues. V lost 1 base to trimming and J lost 6 bases; unmatched junction nucleotides: 4. CDR3 protein: CASSLTGGWAGELFF. DNA of the CDR3: TGTGCCAGCAGCTTGACAGGGGGCTGGGCCGGGGAGCTGTTTTTT.

The chain links TRBV5-1 to TRBJ1-1, with TRBD1 identical over 8 bases. V lost 0 bases and J lost 4; bases outside the gene matches: 8. The CDR3 spans 16 residues. The germline CDR1 and CDR2 sequences are SGHRS and YFSETQ. Here the CDR3 reads CASSLEGTGRGTEAFF. CDR3 nucleotide sequence: TGCGCCAGCAGCTTGGAGGGGACAGGTCGAGGCACTGAAGCTTTCTTT.

Written as DNA, the CDR3 is TGCGCCAGCAGTGACTCAGGGCTTCCTGGGGCCAACGTCCTGACTTTC. It yields the protein CASSDSGLPGANVLTF. The chain is built from TRBV10-1 and TRBJ2-6; D may be TRBD1 (5 bases). The germline V and J ends were trimmed by 3 bases and 2 bases, with 11 bases remaining between them. Germline V lookup: CDR1 WNHNN, CDR2 SYGVQD (reference sequence). The length of the CDR3 is 16 residues.

This chain connects TRBV4-2 to TRBJ1-2; 8 bases match TRBD1. The CDR3 sequence is 16 residues long. Germline V gene data show CDR1 as LGHNA and CDR2 as YNFKEQ. Trimming cost V 0 bases and J 4 bases; bases outside gene matches: 7. The CDR3 DNA reads as TGTGCCAGCAGCCAAGATCCGGCAGGGGGCGCCTATGGCTACACCTTC. Amino acids: CASSQDPAGGAYGYTF.

This clone was observed a single time. The rearrangement joins TRBV5-1 to TRBJ2-3, with 7 positions matching TRBD1. This CDR3 comprises 13 residues. Germline values: CDR1 SGHRS, CDR2 YFSETQ. V shed 4 bases, J shed 3 bases, and the junction held 2 bases outside the gene matches. DNA of the CDR3: TGCGCCAGCAGCATGGGACAGACAGATACGCAGTATTTT. Residues: CASSMGQTDTQYF.

This clone was detected once. The chain links TRBV5-4 to TRBJ2-4, with TRBD2 identical over 15 bases. Germline lookup yields CDR1 SGHNT and CDR2 YYREEE (reference sequence). Trimming took 4 bases from V and 8 from J; bases not matched to a gene: 13. The CDR3 consists of 18 residues. The chain's CDR3 is CASSTGLAGGLDLDIQYF. The CDR3 coding sequence is TGTGCCAGCAGCACGGGACTAGCGGGAGGCCTCGACTTAGACATTCAGTACTTC.

This chain links TRBV18 with TRBJ1-1; D not certain. The CDR3 has 13 amino acids. CDR1 and CDR2 from the germline V gene are KGHSH and LQKENI. V lost 6 bases to trimming and J lost 1 base, with 9 bases between them. The CDR3 reads CASSPGENTEAFF. In DNA, the CDR3 is TGTGCCAGCTCGCCCGGGGAGAACACTGAAGCTTTCTTT.

CDR3 in amino acids: CASSPGATGTYEQYF. CDR3 coding DNA: TGTGCCAGCTCACCCGGGGCGACAGGAACCTACGAGCAGTACTTC. The chain joins TRBV18 to TRBJ2-7; D may be TRBD1 (6 bases). This CDR3 region has 15 residues. V was shortened by 3 bases and J by 2 bases, with 14 bases between the two germline ends. Germline lookup yields CDR1 KGHSH and CDR2 LQKENI.

The chain links TRBV4-2 to TRBJ1-1; D call uncertain. Per the germline V gene, CDR1 is LGHNA and CDR2 is YNFKEQ. V gave up 3 bases and J gave up 2 bases, with 7 bases separating them. This CDR3 has 13 residues. DNA for the CDR3: TGTGCCAGCAGCCAGTTAGAAAACACTGAAGCTTTCTTT. Translated: CASSQLENTEAFF.

This clone was counted between two and nine times. V usage is TRBV5-4 and J usage is TRBJ2-7; 9 bases align to TRBD1. The J segment lost 2 bases and the V segment lost 0 bases, leaving 3 bases of the junction unmatched. Germline CDR1 reads SGHNT; CDR2 reads YYREEE (reference sequence). The CDR3 contains 15 residues. The CDR3 region has the DNA TGTGCCAGCAGCTTGGAGGGACAGGGCCCCTACGAGCAGTACTTC. This sequence encodes CASSLEGQGPYEQYF.

The genes are TRBV29-1 and TRBJ2-1, with TRBD2 matching 9 bases. The CDR3 extends over 13 amino acids. CDR1 and CDR2 (germline): SQVTM, ANQGSEA. V lost 8 bases to trimming and J lost 3 bases; unmatched junction nucleotides: 5. The DNA for the CDR3 is TGCAGCACCGATAGCGGGAGCTACAATGAGCAGTTCTTC. It codes for CSTDSGSYNEQFF.

This chain joins TRBV29-1 and TRBJ1-1; D is ambiguous. Trimming cost V 1 base and J 5 bases, with 11 bases left between them. The CDR3 totals 13 residues. CDR1 is SQVTM, CDR2 ANQGSEA, per germline. CDR3 sequence (DNA): TGCAGCGTTGAAGTGCAAAGGGAGACTGAAGCTTTCTTT. It translates to CSVEVQRETEAFF.

This clone was seen a few times. The V and J genes are TRBV18 and TRBJ2-5; D not resolved. The J call is doubtful: the DNA matches TRBJ2-7 better. The CDR3 spans 16 residues. Germline CDR1 KGHSH, CDR2 LQKENI. CDR3 sequence: CASSPTLQTRSYEQYF. CDR3 coding DNA: TGTGCCAGCTCACCAACCCTCCAGACGAGGAGCTACGAGCAGTACTTC.

The chain is built from TRBV2 and TRBJ2-5; 8 bases agree with TRBD2. Germline assignment: CDR1 SNHLY and CDR2 FYNNEI. There are 13 residues in the CDR3. The ends lost 4 bases at V and 4 bases at J; junction bases unmatched: 2. CDR3 protein: CASSVTSAETQYF. In DNA form, the CDR3 reads TGTGCCAGCAGTGTGACTAGCGCAGAGACCCAGTACTTC.

This sequence joins TRBV6-1 and TRBJ2-1; no reliable D call. This CDR3 is 13 amino acids long. CDR1 MNHNS and CDR2 SASEGT come from the germline V gene. V was shortened by 0 bases and J by 9 bases, with 9 bases between the two germline ends. The CDR3 DNA sequence: TGTGCCAGCAGTGAAGCGAGGCGCGGTGAGCAGTTCTTC. It translates to CASSEARRGEQFF.

The chain combines TRBV7-9 with TRBJ1-1, with D perhaps matching TRBD1 (5 bases). CDR1 is SEHNR and CDR2 is FQNEAQ in the germline V gene (reference sequence). The CDR3 has 14 amino acids. V was shortened by 6 bases and J by 4 bases, with 15 bases between the two germline ends. CDR3 loop: CASRPRGGGTEAFF. The CDR3 nucleotides are TGTGCCAGCAGACCCCGGGGGGGAGGCACTGAAGCTTTCTTT. The complete variable domain, with remaining parts taken from reference TRBV7-9 and TRBJ1-1, reads DTGVSQNPRHKITKRGQNVTFRCDPISEHNRLYWYRQTLGQGPEFLTYFQNEAQLEKSRLLSDRFSAERPKGSFSTLEIQRTEQGDSAMYLCASRPRGGGTEAFFGQGTRLTVV.

Comments on this clone: This sample also contains other DNA sequences that code for the same CDR3. The chain joins TRBV28 to TRBJ2-5; 11 bases are a match to TRBD1. Germline V gene lookup returns CDR1 MDHEN and CDR2 SYDVKM. The V segment lost 5 bases and the J segment 5 bases; nucleotides outside the gene matches: 7. The CDR3 totals 15 residues. The CDR3 is CASSLPGQGGETQYF. The DNA for the CDR3 is TGTGCCAGCAGTCTCCCGGGACAGGGGGGTGAGACCCAGTACTTC.